This TCR beta chain was recorded in a study of naive CD8 T cells in extremely preterm neonates (dated by TCRdb to 2016 to 2017). Regarding the study in general: Sorted naive CD8+ T cells from four age groups (extremely preterm neonates, term neonates, young children and adults) were used in the study to compare TCRbeta CDR3 repertoires.

TCRbeta CDR3 regions were amplified from genomic DNA by a two-step, bias-controlled multiplex PCR. Primers specific for every TRBV and TRBJ gene segment were included in the multiplex PCR. The immunoSEQ Assay was used to generate the TCRbeta repertoire data. Concerning the study's data processing: To merge closely related sequences, reads went through filtering and clustering using a relative-frequency ratio and a modified nearest-neighbor algorithm. V, D and J gene assignments for CDR3 sequences followed IMGT annotation. Template counts were normalized for PCR amplification bias and quantified against synthetic TCR CDR3 analog sequences. Analyses were restricted to unique productive sequences, meaning in-frame CDR3 sequences without stop codons. Clonality, defined as 1 minus Pielou's evenness, and iChao1 richness were computed with the immunoSEQ Analyzer software. Statistical tests were run in JMP, with either Student's t-test or a non-parametric test chosen according to Shapiro-Wilk normality results. Sourced from immuneACCESS, this table was stored by TCRdb with only in-frame sequences that have V and J called. A share of the clones is absent; for the studies checked, an unresolved V gene accounts for under half, and the remainder has no known explanation. D and trimming were read from the DNA, whereas the V and J calls and clone size are those reported in that table. Across this sample there are 5,100 or so clones, with roughly 97% seen only once. 0.5% to 0.6% of the sample goes to the ten largest clones.

Of note for this clone: Its antigen remains unidentified. The input lacks base qualities; no much larger clone sits a single base away.

Five or six elective full-term cesarean deliveries at about 36-42 weeks of gestation, with no labor and no rupture of membranes, were the source of the term cord blood. Exclusion from the study was applied to pregnancies with fetal demise, active maternal HSV infection or known maternal HIV infection. A FACSAria III cell sorter was used to sort live, Annexin V-negative naive CD8+ T cells (CD3+CD8+CD45RA+CCR7+). Each sample yielded roughly 18,000 to 110,000 sorted naive CD8+ T cells. Mixed venous-arterial cord blood was collected with preassembled standardized sampling kits. Cord blood was held at room temperature, and processing was completed within 4 hours of collection. Ficoll-Paque density gradient centrifugation was used to isolate mononuclear cells from diluted blood. Before sorting, mononuclear cells were cryopreserved in roughly 10% DMSO plus 90% FBS and kept long term at -150 degrees C. After thawing, cells were stained with Annexin V along with antibodies against CD3, CD8, CCR7 and CD45RA. Genomic DNA was extracted from snap-frozen sorted cell pellets with the DNeasy Blood and Tissue Kit.

The germline V gene (reference sequence) gives CDR1 as LNHDA and CDR2 as SQIVND. The junction shows trimming of 6 bases on V and 2 bases on J, and the gene matches do not reach 3 bases of it. Reading from cysteine to phenylalanine, the CDR3 counts 15 amino acids. Only the CDR3 portion is preserved as DNA: 45 bases, with reading frame beginning at the first base. On the study overall, not on this receptor specifically: As limitations, the authors pointed to a small sample size and variable productive template counts among preterm samples. Preterm neonates shared more CDR3 nucleotide sequences (2.7%) than term neonates (around 0.4%), young children (around 0.03%) and adults (about 0.01%). Preterm neonates showed significantly lower iChao1 richness than every other age group (p < 0.05) along with an even clone distribution, indicating a less rich repertoire. To track T cell development within individuals, the authors urged prospective longitudinal studies of preterm and term neonates. Preterm CDR3s were shorter, with fewer N additions and less junctional trimming, and were closer to germline than those of older groups.

Source material: naive CD8+ T cells from cord blood. The clonotype was recovered from a newborn in good health. The rearrangement combines TRBV19 with TRBJ2-3; 12 bases in the middle match TRBD2. CDR3 region: CASRLAGGATDTQYF. The nucleotide sequence reads as follows: TGTGCCAGTAGGCTAGCGGGGGGGGCCACAGATACGCAGTATTTT. Supplemented by the reference TRBV19 and TRBJ2-3 proteins around the CDR3, the complete variable domain is DGGITQSPKYLFRKEGQNVTLSCEQNLNHDAMYWYRQDPGQGLRLIYYSQIVNDFQKGDIAEGYSVSREKKESFPLTVTSAQKNPTAFYLCASRLAGGATDTQYFGPGTRLTVL.